This is a list of T cell receptor beta chains from one sample in a study of CD8 T cell repertoires and HIV-1 epitope variants. Measured with immunoSEQ multiplex PCR; TCRdb has only the in-frame clones, and not every one. The sample holds 80,000 to 95,000 clones, roughly four fifths seen once. Sequencing input: uncultured baseline CD8+ T cells from peripheral blood mononuclear cells (PBMCs). The receptor source for this set is a male donor with HIV. The CDR3 runs from the conserved cysteine through the conserved F or W. D genes are given only for firm matches. A row's size may be missing; if present it is once, few, many or a size class.

size	J	V	D	DNA	CDR3
few	TRBJ2-7	TRBV6-5	TRBD2	TGTGCCAGCAGTTCAAAGACTAGCGGGAGGAATGAGCAGTACTTC	CASSSKTSGRNEQYF
-	TRBJ1-2	TRBV14	TRBD1	TGTGCCAGCAGCTTACAAACGGACAGGGGTGCGGGCTACACCTTC	CASSLQTDRGAGYTF
-	TRBJ2-6	TRBV30	TRBD1	TGTGCCTGGAGCGCTACAGGGGGCTCTGGGGCCAACGTCCTGACTTTC	CAWSATGGSGANVLTF
-	TRBJ2-1	TRBV6-1	-	TGTGCCAGCAGTGCAATATGGACTTTAATAGGGGATAGGTATGAGCAGTTCTTC	CASSAIWTLIGDRYEQFF
-	TRBJ2-7	TRBV5-4	-	TGTGCCAGCAGCTTGCGCGGGGTGGACGAGCAGTACTTC	CASSLRGVDEQYF
-	TRBJ1-4	TRBV7-8	-	TGTGCCAGCAGCTTGTATGACAGAAATGAAAAACTGTTTTTT	CASSLYDRNEKLFF
-	TRBJ2-5	TRBV28	-	TGTGCCAGCAGTCAAACACTACTGGAGGAGACCCAGTACTTC	CASSQTLLEETQYF
-	TRBJ2-3	TRBV6-6	-	TGTGCCAGCAGTCGCCAATACGGCACAGATACGCAGTATTTT	CASSRQYGTDTQYF
-	TRBJ2-2	TRBV30	-	TGTGCCGGTAACGGGGAGAACACCGGGGAGCTGTTTTTT	CAGNGENTGELFF
-	TRBJ2-5	TRBV27	-	TGTGCCAGCAGCTCCGGGGTCGGCAGGGGGGTTTGGGAGACCCAGTACTTC	CASSSGVGRGVWETQYF
-	TRBJ2-3	TRBV5-4	-	TGTGCCAGCAGCCCGAGCGGTAGCGGATACACAGATACGCAGTATTTT	CASSPSGSGYTDTQYF